Each of the 23 T cell receptor beta chains below was sequenced from the same sample in a study of cytomegalovirus exposure and HLA in healthy donors. PCR amplification relied on 60 Vbeta primers (plus 13 Jbeta primers). TCRdb's copy holds only in-frame clones and misses some; the assay was immunoSEQ multiplex PCR. The table shows about 130,000 clones, with more than 60% occurring only once. Sequenced sample: PBMCs. These receptors all stem from a woman aged 35 to 49 in good health and CMV-seropositive.

The V call is TRBV4-1, the J call TRBJ2-5, with D maybe TRBD2 (7 bases). The assigned J gene may be wrong: the sequence end matches TRBJ2-7 better. Germline V gene sequence: CDR1 MGHRA, CDR2 YSYEKL. This CDR3 has 16 residues. The CDR3 is CASSQNEGGWGGEQYF. CDR3 coding DNA: TGCGCCAGCAGCCAAAACGAAGGGGGATGGGGGGGCGAGCAGTACTTC.

This chain links TRBV2 with TRBJ1-2; D remains unclear. V lost 3 bases, J lost 4 bases, and 9 bases lay in between. The CDR3 loop spans 13 amino acids. The germline V gene has CDR1 SNHLY and CDR2 FYNNEI. The CDR3: CASSEGVLYGYTF. For the CDR3, the DNA is TGTGCCAGCAGTGAGGGAGTCCTCTATGGCTACACCTTC.

J is TRBJ1-1 and V is TRBV19; 9 positions agree with TRBD1. CDR1 is LNHDA, CDR2 SQIVND, per germline (reference sequence). This CDR3 contains 17 residues. Losses at the gene ends were 3 bases for V and 3 bases for J; bases not matched to a gene: 11. In DNA, the CDR3 is TGTGCCAGTAGTATCAGGGGCTGGGGACAGGGAGACACTGAAGCTTTCTTT. Residues: CASSIRGWGQGDTEAFF.

The chain has TRBV28 and TRBJ2-5; 9 bases match TRBD2. This CDR3 contains 15 residues. V dropped 6 bases and J dropped 4; count of bases not matched to a gene: 9. Germline assignment: CDR1 MDHEN and CDR2 SYDVKM. The CDR3 DNA reads TGTGCCAGCAGCCTATCCGCGGGAGGGGGAGAGACCCAGTACTTC. This encodes CASSLSAGGGETQYF.

The chain is built from TRBV7-2 and TRBJ2-7; the match to TRBD2 covers 11 bases. The J segment lost 1 base and the V segment lost 3 bases, leaving 2 bases of the junction unmatched. From germline, CDR1 is SGHTA and CDR2 FQGNSA. The CDR3 has 15 residues. In nucleotides, the CDR3 is TGTGCCAGCAGCTTCTCTAGCGGGGGGTCCTACGAGCAGTACTTC. Translated: CASSFSSGGSYEQYF.

This clone was recorded once. The rearrangement links TRBV15 to TRBJ2-5; 7 bases match TRBD2. The J call is uncertain, as TRBJ2-7 better fits the DNA end. The CDR3 runs 16 residues. The germline CDR1 and CDR2 sequences are LNHNV and YYDKDF (reference sequence). CDR3 sequence: CATSTGRAGGVDEQYF. DNA for the CDR3: TGTGCCACCAGCACTGGGAGGGCCGGCGGGGTAGACGAGCAGTACTTC.

This clone came up a few times. Written as DNA, the CDR3 is TGTGCCAGCAGGAGGACAGGGGGCGCGGGGTATAGCAATCAGCCCCAGCATTTT. This gives the protein CASRRTGGAGYSNQPQHF. This sequence joins TRBV28 and TRBJ1-5, with 11 bases aligning to TRBD1. This CDR3 has 18 residues. The ends lost 6 bases at V and 0 bases at J; junction bases unmatched: 10. CDR1 is MDHEN and CDR2 is SYDVKM in the germline V gene. Using reference TRBV28 and TRBJ1-5 for the parts outside the CDR3, the full variable domain is DVKVTQSSRYLVKRTGEKVFLECVQDMDHENMFWYRQDPGLGLRLIYFSYDVKMKEKGDIPEGYSVSREKKERFSLILESASTNQTSMYLCASRRTGGAGYSNQPQHFGDGTRLSIL.

In its sample, this clone was seen a few times. The chain carries TRBV27 and TRBJ2-2; 8 bases match TRBD1. This CDR3 has 19 residues. Germline V gene sequence: CDR1 MNHEY, CDR2 SMNVEV (reference sequence). The ends lost 2 bases at V and 5 bases at J; junction bases unmatched: 16. CDR3 sequence reads: CASSLRGAGGDWLTGELFF. For the CDR3, the DNA is TGTGCCAGCAGTTTAAGGGGAGCAGGGGGCGATTGGTTAACCGGGGAGCTGTTTTTT.

V gene TRBV4-2 combines with J gene TRBJ1-1; D gene unclear. CDR3 length: 14 amino acids. Germline V CDR1 and CDR2: LGHNA, YNFKEQ. Trimming removed 1 base at V and 2 bases at J, with 8 bases between. CDR3 sequence (DNA): TGTGCCAGCAGCCAAGCCGGGTTCAACACTGAAGCTTTCTTT. Its protein is CASSQAGFNTEAFF.

This clone was seen more than once but under ten times. This CDR3 is also generated by other DNA sequences in the sample. The V call is TRBV6-6, the J call TRBJ2-7; no reliable D call. The CDR3 runs 14 residues. Trimming cost V 3 bases and J 2 bases, with 11 bases left between them. CDR1 is MNHNY, CDR2 SVGAGI, per germline (reference sequence). CDR3 coding DNA: TGTGCCAGCAGTTATTCGCTGGCGGCCTACGAGCAGTACTTC. It yields the protein CASSYSLAAYEQYF.

The chain links TRBV2 to TRBJ2-2; D unresolved. Germline lookup yields CDR1 SNHLY and CDR2 FYNNEI. This CDR3 is 15 amino acids long. With 6 bases removed from V and 0 bases from J, the gap between germline ends came to 11 bases. CDR3 sequence (DNA): TGTGCCAGCAGCCCCTTAACGGCGAACACCGGGGAGCTGTTTTTT. Translating gives CASSPLTANTGELFF.

The CDR3 coding sequence is TGTGCCAGCAGCGTAGCCCCTAGCGGCTCCTACGAGCAGTACTTC. Its protein is CASSVAPSGSYEQYF. The chain is built from TRBV9 and TRBJ2-7; 7 bases map to TRBD2. Germline-derived CDR1 and CDR2 are SGDLS and YYNGEE. The CDR3 has 15 amino acids. The V segment lost 0 bases and the J segment 0 bases; nucleotides outside the gene matches: 3.

The V call is TRBV5-4, the J call TRBJ2-1, with TRBD2 matching 9 bases. This CDR3 spans 19 amino acids. In germline, CDR1 is SGHNT, CDR2 YYREEE (reference sequence). Unmatched junction bases numbered 10, after V lost 0 bases and J lost 0 bases. The CDR3 spells CASSLGGSGSVRSYNEQFF. The CDR3 coding sequence is TGTGCCAGCAGCTTGGGGGGTAGCGGGAGTGTTCGCTCCTACAATGAGCAGTTCTTC.

This clone was recorded once. The chain links TRBV28 to TRBJ2-1; 8 positions match TRBD2. CDR3 length equals 16 residues. The V and J ends lost 4 bases and 8 bases, in that order; junction bases with no gene match: 13. Germline CDR1 reads MDHEN; CDR2 reads SYDVKM. The CDR3 reads CASSSPRGTSRDEQFF. The CDR3 region has the DNA TGTGCCAGCAGTTCGCCGCGGGGGACTAGTCGAGATGAGCAGTTCTTC.

The chain's CDR3 is CASSRTRSSYNEQFF. The CDR3 nucleotides read TGTGCCAGCAGTCGGACTAGATCCTCCTACAATGAGCAGTTCTTC. The chain has TRBV6-6 and TRBJ2-1; TRBD2 matches 7 bases. V lost 5 bases to trimming and J lost 0 bases; unmatched junction nucleotides: 4. The CDR3 covers 15 residues. The germline V gene encodes CDR1 MNHNY and CDR2 SVGAGI (reference sequence).

The V gene is TRBV5-6, the J gene TRBJ2-7, with 12 nucleotides matching TRBD2. The CDR3 sequence is 17 residues long. V was clipped by 0 bases and J by 1 base; unmatched bases: 5. Germline V gives CDR1 SGHDT, CDR2 YYEEEE. The CDR3 region is CASSLGLAGGGSYEQYF. For the CDR3, the DNA is TGTGCCAGCAGCTTGGGGCTAGCGGGAGGGGGATCCTACGAGCAGTACTTC. Complete variable domain (other parts from reference TRBV5-6 and TRBJ2-7): DAGVTQSPTHLIKTRGQQVTLRCSPKSGHDTVSWYQQALGQGPQFIFQYYEEEERQRGNFPDRFSGHQFPNYSSELNVNALLLGDSALYLCASSLGLAGGGSYEQYFGPGTRLTVT.

The genes are TRBV2 and TRBJ1-3, with D perhaps matching TRBD1 (5 bases). The CDR3 covers 15 residues. Trimming cost V 1 base and J 10 bases, with 17 bases left between them. CDR1 and CDR2 from the germline V gene are SNHLY and FYNNEI. CDR3 region: CASSEGGRVIETIYF. In DNA, the CDR3 is TGTGCCAGCAGTGAAGGTGGCAGGGTAATTGAGACCATATATTTT.

This chain connects TRBV18 to TRBJ2-7; possible D gene TRBD2, 6 bases. CDR1 and CDR2 (germline): KGHSH, LQKENI. Deletions cut 3 bases from V and 6 bases from J, with 12 bases between. This CDR3 contains 13 residues. The chain's CDR3 is CASSPAGGIEQYF. In nucleotides, the CDR3 is TGTGCCAGCTCACCCGCTGGGGGGATCGAGCAGTACTTC.

The chain combines TRBV6-1 with TRBJ2-1; 7 nucleotides match TRBD1. With 4 bases clipped from V and 2 bases from J, the junction kept 11 bases outside the gene matches. The germline gives CDR1 MNHNS, CDR2 SASEGT. The CDR3 extends over 17 amino acids. The CDR3 DNA sequence: TGTGCCAGCAGTGCGAGATCGACAGGGCCGGCCTACAATGAGCAGTTCTTC. Residues: CASSARSTGPAYNEQFF.

The chain couples TRBV5-1 to TRBJ2-5; TRBD1 aligns across 8 bases. V gave up 0 bases and J gave up 5 bases; unmatched junction bases: 0. Germline V gene data show CDR1 as SGHRS and CDR2 as YFSETQ. CDR3 size: 13 residues. The CDR3 spells CASSLGQGETQYF. In DNA form, the CDR3 reads TGCGCCAGCAGCTTGGGACAGGGGGAGACCCAGTACTTC.

The rearrangement joins TRBV5-4 to TRBJ2-2, with a weak D call TRBD1 (5 bases). This CDR3 has 15 residues. The V and J ends lost 2 bases and 1 base respectively, with 9 bases between them. Germline CDR1 reads SGHNT; CDR2 reads YYREEE (reference sequence). CDR3 sequence: CASSFTTGNTGELFF. DNA for the CDR3: TGTGCCAGCAGCTTTACCACAGGGAACACCGGGGAGCTGTTTTTT.

The chain carries TRBV5-1 and TRBJ1-1; 8 bases agree with TRBD1. Unmatched junction bases numbered 15, after V lost 3 bases and J lost 5 bases. Germline V gives CDR1 SGHRS, CDR2 YFSETQ. The CDR3 has 17 residues. The CDR3 sequence: CASSSGVVRGLRTEAFF. The CDR3 nucleotides read TGCGCCAGCAGCTCAGGGGTCGTCAGGGGGCTCAGGACTGAAGCTTTCTTT.

The V gene is TRBV18, the J gene TRBJ1-1; 7 bases are a match to TRBD1. Germline V gene sequence: CDR1 KGHSH, CDR2 LQKENI. The CDR3 totals 17 residues. J lost 0 bases, V lost 3 bases, and 10 bases had no gene match. The CDR3 spells CASSPSEGADMNTEAFF. In nucleotides, the CDR3 is TGTGCCAGCTCACCTTCAGAGGGGGCCGACATGAACACTGAAGCTTTCTTT. The full variable domain, with the rest looked up from reference TRBV18 and TRBJ1-1, is NAGVMQNPRHLVRRRGQEARLRCSPMKGHSHVYWYRQLPEEGLKFMVYLQKENIIDESGMPKERFSAEFPKEGPSILRIQQVVRGDSAAYFCASSPSEGADMNTEAFFGQGTRLTVV.